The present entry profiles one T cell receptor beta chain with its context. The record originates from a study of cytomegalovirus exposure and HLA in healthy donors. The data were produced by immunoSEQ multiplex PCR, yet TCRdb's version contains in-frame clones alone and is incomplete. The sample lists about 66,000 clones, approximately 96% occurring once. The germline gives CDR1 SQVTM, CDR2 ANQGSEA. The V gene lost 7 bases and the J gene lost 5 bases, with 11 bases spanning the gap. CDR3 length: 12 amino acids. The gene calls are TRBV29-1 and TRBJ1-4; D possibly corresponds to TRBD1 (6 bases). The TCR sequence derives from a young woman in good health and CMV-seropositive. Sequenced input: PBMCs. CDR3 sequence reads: CSAQGGNEKLFF. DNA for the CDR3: TGCAGCGCACAGGGCGGGAATGAAAAACTGTTTTTT.